This TCR beta chain was documented in a study of shared clonotypes between healthy human individuals. This clone has a single count. Antigen specificity is unknown. The data were produced by immunoSEQ multiplex PCR, yet TCRdb's version contains in-frame clones alone and is incomplete. Among about 1 million clones, 75% to 80% were seen once, and the ten largest hold 0.52%. Whole-study findings and limits: Apart from blood, nothing was sampled; tissue repertoires likely differ. Clonotype sharing among donors, it was expected, would be affected by sequencing depth.

The TCR originated in a man aged 18 to 30 in good health. Some clones in this sample may be carry-over from other donors' samples. Sequencing input: memory CD4+ T cells from PBMCs. Subset described: CD45RA-negative fraction.

The CDR3 nucleotides are TGTGCCAGCAGCTTACATGGAGCGGGCCCAGAGACCCAGTACTTC. Translation: CASSLHGAGPETQYF. The chain has TRBV7-3 and TRBJ2-5, with D maybe TRBD2 (6 bases). V lost 2 bases to trimming and J lost 4 bases, with 14 bases between them. In germline, CDR1 is SGHTA, CDR2 FQGTGA. This CDR3 comprises 15 residues.